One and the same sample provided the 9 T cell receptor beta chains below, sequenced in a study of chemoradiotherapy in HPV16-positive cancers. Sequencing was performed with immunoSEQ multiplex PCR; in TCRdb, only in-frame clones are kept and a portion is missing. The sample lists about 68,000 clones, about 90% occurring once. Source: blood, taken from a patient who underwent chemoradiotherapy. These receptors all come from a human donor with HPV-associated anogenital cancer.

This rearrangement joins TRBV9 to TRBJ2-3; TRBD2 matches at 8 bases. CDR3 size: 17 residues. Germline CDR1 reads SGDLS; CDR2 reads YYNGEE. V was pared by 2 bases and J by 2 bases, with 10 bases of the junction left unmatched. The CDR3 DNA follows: TGTGCCAGCAGCGTCTTCCTTAGCGGGAAAGACACAGATACGCAGTATTTT. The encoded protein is CASSVFLSGKDTDTQYF.

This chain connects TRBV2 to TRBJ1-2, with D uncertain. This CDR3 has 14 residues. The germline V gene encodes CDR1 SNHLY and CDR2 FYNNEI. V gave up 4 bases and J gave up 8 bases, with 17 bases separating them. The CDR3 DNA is TGTGCCAGCAGTGTTCGGACTCCCCGTGGAGGCTACACCTTC. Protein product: CASSVRTPRGGYTF.

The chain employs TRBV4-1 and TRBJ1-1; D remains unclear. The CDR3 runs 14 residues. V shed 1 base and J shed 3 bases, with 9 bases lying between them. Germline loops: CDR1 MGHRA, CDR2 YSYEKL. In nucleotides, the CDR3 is TGCGCCAGCAGCCAAGTTACGGGGTACACTGAAGCTTTCTTT. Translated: CASSQVTGYTEAFF.

CDR3 region: CAWSTGQGVVAGNTIYF. CDR3 coding DNA: TGTGCCTGGAGCACGGGACAGGGGGTGGTGGCTGGAAACACCATATATTTT. The V call is TRBV30, the J call TRBJ1-3, with TRBD1 matching 11 bases. This CDR3 region has 17 residues. The germline V gene has CDR1 GTSNPN and CDR2 SVGIG (reference sequence). V shed 3 bases and J 2 bases; nucleotides not matched to a gene: 9.

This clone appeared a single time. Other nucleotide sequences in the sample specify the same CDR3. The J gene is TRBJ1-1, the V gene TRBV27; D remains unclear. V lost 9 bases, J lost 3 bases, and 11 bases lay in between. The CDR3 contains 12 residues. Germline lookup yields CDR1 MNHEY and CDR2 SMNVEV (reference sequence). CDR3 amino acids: CASRAVYTEAFF. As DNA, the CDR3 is TGTGCCAGTAGGGCGGTGTACACTGAAGCTTTCTTT.

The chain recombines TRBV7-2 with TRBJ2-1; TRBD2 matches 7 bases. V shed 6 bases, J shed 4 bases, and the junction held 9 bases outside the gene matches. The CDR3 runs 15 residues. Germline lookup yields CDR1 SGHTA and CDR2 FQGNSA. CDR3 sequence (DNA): TGTGCCAGCAGTCAGCGGGGCCCCGGGTACAATGAGCAGTTCTTC. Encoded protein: CASSQRGPGYNEQFF.

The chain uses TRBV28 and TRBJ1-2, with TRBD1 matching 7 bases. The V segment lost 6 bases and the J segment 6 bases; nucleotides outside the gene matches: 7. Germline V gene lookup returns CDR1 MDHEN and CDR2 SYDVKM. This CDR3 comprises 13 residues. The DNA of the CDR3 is TGTGCCAGCAGCGCCCAGGGGGGCGATGGCTACACCTTC. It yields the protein CASSAQGGDGYTF.

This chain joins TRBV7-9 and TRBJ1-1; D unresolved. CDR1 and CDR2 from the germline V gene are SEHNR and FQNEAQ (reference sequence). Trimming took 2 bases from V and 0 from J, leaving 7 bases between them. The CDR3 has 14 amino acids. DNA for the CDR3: TGTGCCAGCAGCTTAAGTGGATTGAACACTGAAGCTTTCTTT. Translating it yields CASSLSGLNTEAFF.

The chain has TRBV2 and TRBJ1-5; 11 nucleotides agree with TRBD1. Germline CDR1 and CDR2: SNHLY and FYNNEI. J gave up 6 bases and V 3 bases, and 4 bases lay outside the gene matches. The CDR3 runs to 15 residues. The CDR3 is CASSDRTGGRQPQHF. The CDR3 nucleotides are TGTGCCAGCAGTGATCGGACAGGGGGCCGTCAGCCCCAGCATTTT.